Listed below are T cell receptor beta chains from one sample, sequenced in a study of shared clonotypes between healthy human individuals. Repertoires were generated with immunoSEQ multiplex PCR, while TCRdb's copy carries only in-frame clones and drops some. The data show about 2.1 million clones, around 93% seen once. The sequencing sample was made of naive CD8+ T cells from PBMCs. The receptor source for this set is a man aged 18 to 29 in good health. Some clones in this sample may be carry-over from other donors' samples. The CDR3 runs from the conserved cysteine through the conserved F or W. Fields, in order: V gene, clone size, D gene, J gene, CDR3 protein, CDR3 DNA. The D gene is left open where the match is weak. Clone size is not always given. Where it is, it says once, few, many or a class for expanded clones.

v_gene: TRBV11-2
abundance: .
d_gene: TRBD1
j_gene: TRBJ2-1
CDR3aa: CASRNDRDNEQFF
CDR3nt: TGTGCCAGCAGGAACGACAGGGACAATGAGCAGTTCTTC

v_gene: TRBV28
abundance: .
d_gene: TRBD1
j_gene: TRBJ2-5
CDR3aa: CASSLTGTGQETQYF
CDR3nt: TGTGCCAGCAGTTTAACCGGGACAGGCCAAGAGACCCAGTACTTC

v_gene: TRBV4-1
abundance: once
d_gene: TRBD1
j_gene: TRBJ2-5
CDR3aa: CASSQDRGRGETQYF
CDR3nt: TGCGCCAGCAGCCAAGACAGGGGGCGCGGAGAGACCCAGTACTTC

v_gene: TRBV2
abundance: .
d_gene: TRBD1
j_gene: TRBJ1-2
CDR3aa: CASSFTIDRGYGYTF
CDR3nt: TGTGCCAGCAGTTTTACGATCGACAGGGGGTATGGCTACACCTTC

v_gene: TRBV9
abundance: .
d_gene: TRBD1
j_gene: TRBJ2-7
CDR3aa: CASSIDRGPTYEQYF
CDR3nt: TGTGCCAGCAGCATAGACAGGGGACCCACCTACGAGCAGTACTTC

v_gene: TRBV19
abundance: .
d_gene: .
j_gene: TRBJ1-1
CDR3aa: CASSIARKAGWGTEAFF
CDR3nt: TGTGCCAGTAGTATTGCGCGGAAGGCAGGGTGGGGCACTGAAGCTTTCTTT

v_gene: TRBV27
abundance: .
d_gene: .
j_gene: TRBJ2-7
CDR3aa: CASSFLGPLGSYEQYF
CDR3nt: TGTGCCAGCAGTTTCCTGGGCCCCCTGGGCTCCTACGAGCAGTACTTC

v_gene: TRBV9
abundance: .
d_gene: .
j_gene: TRBJ2-1
CDR3aa: CASSGASGATYNEQFF
CDR3nt: TGTGCCAGCAGCGGGGCCTCAGGGGCGACGTACAATGAGCAGTTCTTC

v_gene: TRBV7-3
abundance: .
d_gene: .
j_gene: TRBJ2-7
CDR3aa: CASSFGRGEETYEQYF
CDR3nt: TGTGCCAGCAGCTTCGGTAGGGGAGAAGAAACCTACGAGCAGTACTTC

v_gene: TRBV7-9
abundance: once
d_gene: .
j_gene: TRBJ2-3
CDR3aa: CASSLAWRETDTQYF
CDR3nt: TGTGCCAGCAGCTTAGCGTGGAGGGAGACAGATACGCAGTATTTT

v_gene: TRBV30
abundance: .
d_gene: .
j_gene: TRBJ1-4
CDR3aa: CAWRKGTTATNEKLFF
CDR3nt: TGTGCCTGGAGGAAAGGTACAACAGCAACTAATGAAAAACTGTTTTTT

v_gene: TRBV7-9
abundance: .
d_gene: .
j_gene: TRBJ2-1
CDR3aa: CASSPSGPSYNEQFF
CDR3nt: TGTGCCAGCAGCCCGAGCGGACCCTCCTACAATGAGCAGTTCTTC

v_gene: TRBV10-3
abundance: .
d_gene: TRBD2
j_gene: TRBJ2-1
CDR3aa: CAISESASGRAVEQFF
CDR3nt: TGTGCCATCAGTGAGTCAGCGAGCGGGAGGGCCGTTGAGCAGTTCTTC

v_gene: TRBV6-5
abundance: .
d_gene: .
j_gene: TRBJ2-3
CDR3aa: CASSSPGHRASDTQYF
CDR3nt: TGTGCCAGCAGTTCCCCGGGCCATCGGGCGTCAGATACGCAGTATTTT

v_gene: TRBV6-1
abundance: .
d_gene: TRBD2
j_gene: TRBJ2-7
CDR3aa: CASSEILPGLAGGSYEQYF
CDR3nt: TGTGCCAGCAGTGAAATTCTTCCGGGACTAGCGGGAGGTTCCTACGAGCAGTACTTC

v_gene: TRBV21-1
abundance: .
d_gene: .
j_gene: TRBJ1-1
CDR3aa: CASSKGGDTEAFF
CDR3nt: TGTGCCAGCAGCAAAGGCGGGGACACTGAAGCTTTCTTT

v_gene: TRBV16
abundance: once
d_gene: .
j_gene: TRBJ1-1
CDR3aa: CASSQSRGTTEAFF
CDR3nt: TGTGCCAGCAGCCAATCACGGGGGACCACTGAAGCTTTCTTT

v_gene: TRBV27
abundance: .
d_gene: TRBD2
j_gene: TRBJ2-7
CDR3aa: CASTLAAGSYEQYF
CDR3nt: TGTGCCAGCACTCTAGCGGCCGGCTCCTACGAGCAGTACTTC

v_gene: TRBV10-2
abundance: .
d_gene: .
j_gene: TRBJ2-7
CDR3aa: CASSEVSSWDEQYF
CDR3nt: TGCGCCAGCAGTGAGGTGTCGAGCTGGGACGAGCAGTACTTC

v_gene: TRBV6-5
abundance: .
d_gene: .
j_gene: TRBJ2-7
CDR3aa: CASSYSGGSHEQYF
CDR3nt: TGTGCCAGCAGTTACTCAGGGGGAAGCCACGAGCAGTACTTC

v_gene: TRBV28
abundance: .
d_gene: .
j_gene: TRBJ2-4
CDR3aa: CASSLGHSGKNIQYF
CDR3nt: TGTGCCAGCAGTTTGGGACACAGCGGGAAAAACATTCAGTACTTC

v_gene: TRBV27
abundance: .
d_gene: TRBD2
j_gene: TRBJ2-1
CDR3aa: CASSLLSVGGGSYNEQFF
CDR3nt: TGTGCCAGCAGTTTATTATCCGTGGGGGGAGGGTCCTACAATGAGCAGTTCTTC

v_gene: TRBV14
abundance: few
d_gene: .
j_gene: TRBJ2-2
CDR3aa: CASSQDPAGELFF
CDR3nt: TGTGCCAGCAGCCAAGATCCCGCCGGGGAGCTGTTTTTT

v_gene: TRBV25-1
abundance: .
d_gene: TRBD1
j_gene: TRBJ1-5
CDR3aa: CASSQGGSHSNQPQHF
CDR3nt: TGTGCCAGCAGTCAGGGGGGATCTCATAGCAATCAGCCCCAGCATTTT

v_gene: TRBV5-6
abundance: .
d_gene: .
j_gene: TRBJ1-1
CDR3aa: CASSLAAAEAFF
CDR3nt: TGTGCCAGCAGCTTGGCCGCGGCTGAAGCTTTCTTT

v_gene: TRBV6-5
abundance: .
d_gene: .
j_gene: TRBJ1-1
CDR3aa: CASSPLNTEAFF
CDR3nt: TGTGCCAGCAGTCCCTTGAACACTGAAGCTTTCTTT

v_gene: TRBV7-6
abundance: .
d_gene: TRBD1
j_gene: TRBJ1-1
CDR3aa: CASSLGQGNVPEAFF
CDR3nt: TGTGCCAGCAGCCTGGGACAGGGAAACGTCCCTGAAGCTTTCTTT

v_gene: TRBV27
abundance: .
d_gene: .
j_gene: TRBJ2-3
CDR3aa: CASSGRGIDTQYF
CDR3nt: TGTGCCAGCAGTGGCCGCGGGATAGATACGCAGTATTTT

v_gene: TRBV9
abundance: .
d_gene: TRBD1
j_gene: TRBJ2-7
CDR3aa: CASSVQGASYEQYF
CDR3nt: TGTGCCAGCAGCGTTCAGGGGGCGTCCTACGAGCAGTACTTC

v_gene: TRBV6-5
abundance: .
d_gene: TRBD1
j_gene: TRBJ2-1
CDR3aa: CASSYLQGASDEQFF
CDR3nt: TGTGCCAGCAGTTACCTCCAGGGGGCCTCGGATGAGCAGTTCTTC

v_gene: TRBV7-8
abundance: .
d_gene: .
j_gene: TRBJ2-3
CDR3aa: CASSLARANTQYF
CDR3nt: TGTGCCAGCAGCTTAGCCAGGGCAAATACGCAGTATTTT

v_gene: TRBV7-8
abundance: .
d_gene: TRBD1
j_gene: TRBJ1-1
CDR3aa: CASSTRQGALMNTEAFF
CDR3nt: TGTGCCAGCAGCACAAGACAGGGGGCTCTCATGAACACTGAAGCTTTCTTT

v_gene: TRBV7-8
abundance: .
d_gene: TRBD2
j_gene: TRBJ2-3
CDR3aa: CASSPSWGLAGGPADTQYF
CDR3nt: TGTGCCAGCAGCCCCTCATGGGGACTAGCGGGAGGGCCGGCAGATACGCAGTATTTT

v_gene: TRBV25-1
abundance: few
d_gene: .
j_gene: TRBJ1-1
CDR3aa: CASSEIGDSGTEAFF
CDR3nt: TGTGCCAGCAGTGAAATCGGCGACTCTGGGACTGAAGCTTTCTTT

v_gene: TRBV19
abundance: .
d_gene: TRBD2
j_gene: TRBJ2-1
CDR3aa: CASSNRLAGGHYNEQFF
CDR3nt: TGTGCCAGTAGTAACCGACTAGCGGGAGGGCATTACAATGAGCAGTTCTTC

v_gene: TRBV27
abundance: .
d_gene: .
j_gene: TRBJ2-3
CDR3aa: CASSYRTNHDTQYF
CDR3nt: TGTGCCAGCAGTTACAGGACAAACCACGATACGCAGTATTTT

v_gene: TRBV7-9
abundance: .
d_gene: TRBD2
j_gene: TRBJ2-3
CDR3aa: CASPSGRWDTQYF
CDR3nt: TGTGCCAGCCCAAGCGGGAGGTGGGATACGCAGTATTTT

v_gene: TRBV30
abundance: .
d_gene: .
j_gene: TRBJ2-3
CDR3aa: CASSVWGSSTDTQYF
CDR3nt: TGTGCCTCGTCAGTATGGGGGTCTAGCACAGATACGCAGTATTTT

v_gene: TRBV4-2
abundance: .
d_gene: TRBD2
j_gene: TRBJ2-1
CDR3aa: CASSQDLLTSGYNEQFF
CDR3nt: TGTGCCAGCAGCCAAGATCTTTTAACTAGCGGGTACAATGAGCAGTTCTTC

v_gene: TRBV11-2
abundance: .
d_gene: .
j_gene: TRBJ1-1
CDR3aa: CASSLGPVTEAFF
CDR3nt: TGTGCCAGCAGCTTAGGGCCAGTGACTGAAGCTTTCTTT

v_gene: TRBV11-2
abundance: .
d_gene: .
j_gene: TRBJ1-3
CDR3aa: CASSFTPNRLEAGNTIYF
CDR3nt: TGTGCCAGCAGCTTTACGCCCAACAGGTTAGAAGCTGGAAACACCATATATTTT

v_gene: TRBV4-3
abundance: .
d_gene: .
j_gene: TRBJ2-5
CDR3aa: CASSQRVEETQYF
CDR3nt: TGCGCCAGCAGCCAAAGAGTGGAAGAGACCCAGTACTTC

v_gene: TRBV28
abundance: .
d_gene: TRBD1
j_gene: TRBJ1-2
CDR3aa: CASSYQGGDGYTF
CDR3nt: TGTGCCAGCAGCTACCAGGGGGGTGATGGCTACACCTTC

v_gene: TRBV28
abundance: .
d_gene: .
j_gene: TRBJ1-5
CDR3aa: CASSEHTSGVRFSQPQHF
CDR3nt: TGTGCCAGCAGTGAACACACTTCAGGGGTTCGTTTTAGTCAGCCCCAGCATTTT

v_gene: TRBV5-1
abundance: .
d_gene: .
j_gene: TRBJ2-1
CDR3aa: CASNAYSYNEQFF
CDR3nt: TGCGCCAGCAACGCGTACTCCTACAATGAGCAGTTCTTC

v_gene: TRBV4-1
abundance: .
d_gene: .
j_gene: TRBJ2-7
CDR3aa: CASSQEAGTLGYEQYF
CDR3nt: TGCGCCAGCAGCCAAGAGGCAGGGACCTTAGGGTACGAGCAGTACTTC

v_gene: TRBV27
abundance: once
d_gene: .
j_gene: TRBJ2-7
CDR3aa: CASSLLPLSSYEQYF
CDR3nt: TGTGCCAGCAGTTTATTACCGCTGAGCTCCTACGAGCAGTACTTC

v_gene: TRBV5-6
abundance: .
d_gene: .
j_gene: TRBJ2-2
CDR3aa: CASGTVGVAGELFF
CDR3nt: TGTGCCAGCGGGACCGTGGGGGTGGCCGGGGAGCTGTTTTTT

v_gene: TRBV6-1
abundance: .
d_gene: TRBD1
j_gene: TRBJ2-7
CDR3aa: CAIRDSFPEQYF
CDR3nt: TGTGCCATTCGGGACAGCTTTCCCGAGCAGTACTTC

v_gene: TRBV6-5
abundance: .
d_gene: .
j_gene: TRBJ2-3
CDR3aa: CASSSWRGSTDTQYF
CDR3nt: TGTGCCAGCAGTTCTTGGCGGGGTAGCACAGATACGCAGTATTTT

v_gene: TRBV27
abundance: once
d_gene: .
j_gene: TRBJ2-7
CDR3aa: CASSLAGRSEQYF
CDR3nt: TGTGCCAGCAGCCTCGCGGGGAGATCCGAGCAGTACTTC

v_gene: TRBV7-3
abundance: once
d_gene: TRBD1
j_gene: TRBJ2-3
CDR3aa: CASSSRTGASDTQYF
CDR3nt: TGTGCCAGCAGCTCGCGGACAGGGGCTTCAGATACGCAGTATTTT

v_gene: TRBV4-1
abundance: .
d_gene: .
j_gene: TRBJ2-7
CDR3aa: CASSQDRGYEQYF
CDR3nt: TGCGCCAGCAGCCAAGACAGGGGATACGAGCAGTACTTC

v_gene: TRBV27
abundance: .
d_gene: .
j_gene: TRBJ2-7
CDR3aa: CASSPRGGASRQYF
CDR3nt: TGTGCCAGCAGTCCCCGTGGGGGGGCGTCTAGGCAGTACTTC

v_gene: TRBV7-6
abundance: .
d_gene: .
j_gene: TRBJ2-2
CDR3aa: CASSLDLRDGTNTGELFF
CDR3nt: TGTGCCAGCAGCTTAGATCTTAGGGACGGAACGAACACCGGGGAGCTGTTTTTT

v_gene: TRBV28
abundance: once
d_gene: .
j_gene: TRBJ2-5
CDR3aa: CASSYGVETQYF
CDR3nt: TGTGCCAGCAGTTACGGGGTGGAGACCCAGTACTTC

v_gene: TRBV18
abundance: .
d_gene: TRBD2
j_gene: TRBJ2-1
CDR3aa: CASSPYAGGPNNEQFF
CDR3nt: TGTGCCAGCTCACCCTACGCGGGAGGGCCTAACAATGAGCAGTTCTTC

v_gene: TRBV4-1
abundance: .
d_gene: .
j_gene: TRBJ1-4
CDR3aa: CASSLGGGILFF
CDR3nt: TGCGCCAGCAGCCTTGGAGGCGGGATACTGTTTTTT

v_gene: TRBV27
abundance: few
d_gene: .
j_gene: TRBJ1-2
CDR3aa: CASSSPAYGYTF
CDR3nt: TGTGCCAGCAGTTCCCCAGCTTATGGCTACACCTTC